A selection of T cell receptor beta chains follows, all from one sample in a study of Graves' ophthalmopathy and Graves' hyperthyroidism. Each CDR3 protein gets one entry after TCRdb re-called the multiplex PCR reads with MiXCR. The sample shows a few hundred thousand distinct CDR3 sequences, approximately 15% of them seen only once. The sample comprised peripheral blood. Receptor source: a woman aged 18-29 years with stable Graves' hyperthyroidism. CDR3s include the opening cysteine and the closing phenylalanine or tryptophan.

v_call cdr3_aa
TRBV6-1 CAIHVGDPYEQYF
TRBV6-1 CASRRQGYGETQYF
TRBV6-1 CASSGHSRDRGYWNTEAFF
TRBV5-1 CASSPGTGSYEQYF
TRBV3-1 CASSLQGENYGYTF
TRBV6-5 CASSYSPGGRNQPQHF
TRBV5-1 CASRGEGFGYTF
TRBV11-2 CASSWGTGTTNYGYTF
TRBV9 CASSSGPNTEAFF
TRBV11-1 CASSPTRGGQTTEAFF
TRBV4-1 CASSQDLERGQTGELFF
TRBV19 CASSQRTYGYTF
TRBV20-1 CSATDRAGQPQHF
TRBV6-5 CASSYADRFYTEAFF
TRBV11-2 CASSLAGEHGYTF
TRBV6-2/TRBV6-3 CASSSDNHEPLHF
TRBV6-5 CASSQLGQGERVKYF
TRBV27 CASSGGPGAVNSPLHF
TRBV12-3/TRBV12-4 CASSSRFRGNEQYF
TRBV6-2/TRBV6-3 CASSYSLSYEQYF
TRBV4-1 CASSPLRLAGGSNTGELFF
TRBV7-8 CASSLDHVGQGYGYTF
TRBV12-3/TRBV12-4 CASSRTGEGNYGYTF
TRBV2 CAARGGTEAFF
TRBV5-1 CASSLGKGTTEAFF
TRBV7-8 CASSSGQARGIGYGYTF
TRBV19 CASSVGQGGYQPQHF
TRBV7-9 CASRPDRVHGYTF
TRBV2 CASSERSEHYEQYF
TRBV5-1 CASSLDGSGSSYEQYF
TRBV25-1 CASSDPSRRWEETQYF
TRBV15 CATSRDLGGGTEAFF
TRBV7-2 CASSLNPGHFYEQYF
TRBV28 CASTLTGAYEQYF
TRBV14 CASSQGQGGRVTEAFF
TRBV6-1 CASSERVHLNTEAFF
TRBV6-2/TRBV6-3 CASSYQRTVINYGYTF
TRBV27 CATKESGAGYEQYF
TRBV19 CASAGGVLNSPLHF